These 27 T cell receptor beta chains share one sample of origin, sequenced in a study of glioma-infiltrating T cells. TCR alpha and beta CDR3 regions were amplified from RNA using iRepertoire nested multiplex PCR. TCRdb reanalysed the multiplex PCR reads using MiXCR and keeps one entry per CDR3 protein. The sample has fewer than 200,000 distinct CDR3 sequences, around 32% seen once. Sample: glioma tissue, nonneoplastic brain tissue, or PBMCs (not recorded which). Receptors originate from a human donor with low-grade glioma or glioblastoma, undergoing nonglioma brain surgery, or in good health (not recorded which).

Comment on this clonotype: A single base separates this from a much larger clone, so it may be a read error. The chain has TRBV6-2 or TRBV6-3 and TRBJ2-7, with TRBD2 as a possible D gene (6 bases). Germline V gives CDR1 MNHEY, CDR2 SVGEGT. The CDR3 has 14 amino acids. The CDR3 sequence is CANSYSGTYYEQYF. The CDR3 DNA is TGTGCCAACAGTTACTCGGGGACTTACTACGAGCAGTACTTC.

This clonotype was found a few times. The chain recombines TRBV9 with TRBJ2-1, with D possibly being TRBD1 (6 bases). Germline CDR1 reads SGDLS; CDR2 reads YYNGEE. The CDR3 covers 14 residues. The germline V and J ends were trimmed by 3 bases and 1 base, with 8 bases remaining between them. CDR3 residues: CASSAQGSYNEQFF. CDR3 nucleotide sequence: TGTGCCAGCAGCGCTCAGGGGTCCTACAATGAGCAGTTCTTC.

The chain has TRBV29-1 and TRBJ2-1; TRBD2 matches 7 bases. Germline lookup yields CDR1 SQVTM and CDR2 ANQGSEA. J gave up 8 bases and V 3 bases, and 7 bases lay outside the gene matches. The CDR3 runs 13 residues. The CDR3 protein is CSVDREGIYEQFF. The CDR3 nucleotides are TGCAGCGTTGATAGGGAGGGCATCTATGAGCAGTTCTTC.

Note on this clonotype: Being one base from a much bigger clone, this may be a read error. The V call is TRBV19, the J call TRBJ2-1; D possibly corresponds to TRBD1 (6 bases). Trimming removed 0 bases from V and 12 bases from J, with 21 bases in between. The CDR3 consists of 16 residues. In germline, CDR1 is LNHDA, CDR2 SQIVND (reference sequence). The DNA for the CDR3 is TGTGCCAGTAGTATAGACGAAGGGACAACGGAGGATGTGCAGTTCTTC. Translated: CASSIDEGTTEDVQFF.

This clonotype occurred many times. The chain combines TRBV4-2 with TRBJ1-1, with D hard to call. V shed 0 bases and J shed 1 base, with 12 bases lying between them. The CDR3 runs 16 residues. Germline values: CDR1 LGHNA, CDR2 YNFKEQ. For the CDR3, the DNA is TGTGCCAGCAGCCAAGATGCGGCAGGAACGAACACTGAAGCTTTCTTT. Translated: CASSQDAAGTNTEAFF.

This clonotype was seen ten or more times. The chain has TRBV20-1 and TRBJ1-2, with TRBD1 as a possible D gene (5 bases). Germline V gene sequence: CDR1 DFQATT, CDR2 SNEGSKA (reference sequence). V was clipped by 0 bases and J by 6 bases, with 14 bases between them. The CDR3 loop spans 14 amino acids. The CDR3 DNA reads TGCAGTGCTAGAGATTTGGGGACCCCCCATGGCTACACCTTC. Translation gives CSARDLGTPHGYTF.

As regards this clonotype: Possible read error: a much larger clone is one base away. The rearrangement uses TRBV5-4 and TRBJ1-1, with no clear D. The germline CDR1 and CDR2 sequences are SGHNT and YYREEE (reference sequence). V was cut by 0 bases and J by 9 bases, with 15 bases left in between. The CDR3 totals 14 residues. The CDR3 region has the DNA TGTGCCAGCAGCTTGGTCTCTTCTCGGGCTCAAGCTTTCTTT. This codes for CASSLVSSRAQAFF.

Turning to this clonotype: This could be a read error, since a much larger clone is one nucleotide away. This sequence joins TRBV4-1 and TRBJ1-1; D perhaps matches TRBD1 (6 bases). Germline V gives CDR1 MGHRA, CDR2 YSYEKL. This CDR3 region has 16 residues. The CDR3 loop is CVSSQGYGTTNTEAFF. The CDR3, as DNA: TGCGTCAGCAGCCAAGGATACGGGACAACGAACACTGAAGCTTTCTTT.

This clonotype showed up just once. The rearrangement joins TRBV20-1 to TRBJ2-1; 10 bases fit TRBD1. CDR1 and CDR2 from the germline V gene are DFQATT and SNEGSKA (reference sequence). The CDR3 has 15 residues. V shed 0 bases and J 8 bases; nucleotides not matched to a gene: 7. The CDR3 here is CSARDRTGGVHEQFF. The CDR3 region has the DNA TGCAGTGCTAGAGATAGGACAGGGGGTGTCCATGAGCAGTTCTTC.

The chain recombines TRBV10-2 with TRBJ2-1, with TRBD2 matching 9 bases. Germline V lookup: CDR1 WSHSY, CDR2 SAAADI. The trim removed 3 bases at V and 10 bases at J, leaving 4 bases unmatched. The CDR3 runs to 13 residues. DNA for the CDR3: TGCGCCAGCAGTGAACTAGCGGGCGGGGAGCAGTTCTTC. As protein: CASSELAGGEQFF.

On this clonotype itself: A read error may explain this, as a much larger clone is one base away. The chain employs TRBV7-2 and TRBJ2-4; D might be TRBD2 (6 bases). The germline CDR1 and CDR2 sequences are SGHTA and FQGNSA. V was cut by 1 base and J by 8 bases, with 15 bases left in between. The CDR3 has 15 residues. The CDR3 is CASSLGLRGVDIQYF. The CDR3 bases are TGTGCCAGCAGCTTAGGGTTGCGGGGAGTCGACATTCAGTACTTC.

The chain recombines TRBV4-3 with TRBJ2-5; tentative D call: TRBD2 (7 bases). Per germline, CDR1 LGHNA and CDR2 YSLEER. Trimming removed 0 bases at V and 4 bases at J, with 12 bases between. The CDR3 is 15 residues long. The CDR3 protein is CASSQERGARETQYF. The CDR3 DNA sequence: TGCGCCAGCAGCCAAGAACGGGGGGCTAGAGAGACCCAGTACTTC.

Concerning this clonotype itself: A much bigger clone sits one base away, suggesting this may be a read error. The chain has TRBV19 and TRBJ2-5; weak D call: TRBD2 (6 bases). The CDR3 consists of 15 residues. Germline V gene lookup returns CDR1 LNHDA and CDR2 SQIVND (reference sequence). Deletions cut 2 bases from V and 5 bases from J, with 15 bases between. This CDR3 reads CASSIILARFETQYF. The CDR3 nucleotides read TGTGCCAGTAGTATAATTCTAGCGCGATTCGAGACCCAGTACTTC.

The V call is TRBV20-1, the J call TRBJ2-3; D gene uncertain. The CDR3 contains 14 residues. Germline values: CDR1 DFQATT, CDR2 SNEGSKA (reference sequence). V lost 0 bases, J lost 1 base, and 8 bases lay in between. This CDR3 is CSAREDRGTDTQYF. The CDR3, as DNA: TGCAGTGCTAGAGAGGATCGGGGCACAGATACGCAGTATTTT.

The genes are TRBV30 and TRBJ2-7; D may be TRBD1 or TRBD2 (5 bases each). This CDR3 is 13 amino acids long. Germline V lookup: CDR1 GTSNPN, CDR2 SVGIG (reference sequence). V shed 6 bases and J shed 0 bases, with 12 bases lying between them. The CDR3 loop reads CACKTDYSYEQYF. The CDR3 DNA follows: TGTGCCTGTAAGACAGACTACTCCTACGAGCAGTACTTC. Full variable domain (outside the CDR3, taken from reference TRBV30 and TRBJ2-7): SQTIHQWPATLVQPVGSPLSLECTVEGTSNPNLYWYRQAAGRGLQLLFYSVGIGQISSEVPQNLSASRPQDRQFILSSKKLLLSDSGFYLCACKTDYSYEQYFGPGTRLTVT.

The V and J genes are TRBV29-1 and TRBJ2-5; TRBD1 aligns across 10 bases. V was clipped by 7 bases and J by 1 base; unmatched bases: 6. The germline V gene encodes CDR1 SQVTM and CDR2 ANQGSEA. The CDR3 spans 14 residues. The CDR3 is CSAATGGPQETQYF. DNA for the CDR3: TGCAGCGCTGCGACAGGGGGCCCCCAAGAGACCCAGTACTTC.

This clonotype was recorded at least ten times. The V gene is TRBV4-2, the J gene TRBJ1-2; D not certain. Germline V gives CDR1 LGHNA, CDR2 YNFKEQ. Trimming stripped 1 base from V and 2 bases from J, with 14 bases between. The CDR3 consists of 16 residues. The CDR3 region is CASSQGAGSTNYGYTF. The DNA of the CDR3 is TGTGCCAGCAGCCAAGGCGCGGGATCTACCAACTATGGCTACACCTTC.

The sample holds many counts of this clonotype. CDR3 amino acids: CATSRVAGWDPSTEAFF. The CDR3 bases are TGTGCCACCAGCAGAGTGGCAGGGTGGGACCCTAGCACTGAAGCTTTCTTT. The rearrangement joins TRBV15 to TRBJ1-1; a possible D gene is TRBD1 (5 bases). Germline V lookup: CDR1 LNHNV, CDR2 YYDKDF (reference sequence). Trimming stripped 1 base from V and 4 bases from J, with 19 bases between. This CDR3 is 17 amino acids long.

This clonotype counts as medium-sized. The CDR3 DNA reads as TGTGCCAGCAGTAAGCAGGGGATGAACACTGAAGCTTTCTTT. Protein product: CASSKQGMNTEAFF. The rearrangement links TRBV6-1 to TRBJ1-1, with D maybe TRBD1 (6 bases). Germline CDR1 is MNHNS and CDR2 is SASEGT. V was shortened by 5 bases and J by 0 bases, with 10 bases between the two germline ends. This CDR3 region has 14 residues.

In this sample, this clonotype turned up many times. The chain employs TRBV3-1 and TRBJ2-3; D possibly matches TRBD1 or TRBD2 (5 bases each). CDR3 length: 14 residues. Trimming left V 2 bases short and J 6 bases short, with 12 bases between. Per the germline V gene, CDR1 is LGHDT and CDR2 is YNNKEL (reference sequence). In nucleotides, the CDR3 is TGTGCCAGCAGCCAACCCGGGACGGCTGATACGCAGTATTTT. Protein product: CASSQPGTADTQYF.

The chain is built from TRBV7-6 and TRBJ2-1; TRBD1 matches at 7 bases. From germline, CDR1 is SGHVS and CDR2 FNYEAQ. This CDR3 is built from 17 residues. V dropped 0 bases and J dropped 0; count of bases not matched to a gene: 5. In DNA, the CDR3 is TGTGCCAGCAGCTTAGCCGGGACAGTCAGCTCCTACAATGAGCAGTTCTTC. This codes for CASSLAGTVSSYNEQFF.

This clonotype came up once. A read error is possible here, since a much larger clone lies one base away. Here the CDR3 omits its conserved ending phenylalanine or tryptophan, so a read error is the likely source. The V and J genes are TRBV7-6 and TRBJ2-3; 8 bases are a match to TRBD2. The J segment lost 0 bases and the V segment lost 5 bases, leaving 13 bases of the junction unmatched. Per germline, CDR1 SGHVS and CDR2 FNYEAQ. This CDR3 comprises 18 residues. DNA of the CDR3: TGTGCCAGCAGCCCCATCACGGTAGCGGGGCCAAGCACAGATACGCAGTATCTT. It translates to CASSPITVAGPSTDTQYL.

This clonotype was recorded a few times. This chain connects TRBV29-1 to TRBJ2-2, with no clear D. There are 11 residues in the CDR3. Between the trimmed V and J ends, which lost 4 bases and 4 bases, there was a span of 4 bases. Germline lookup yields CDR1 SQVTM and CDR2 ANQGSEA. CDR3 DNA: TGCAGCGTTGGTGCCACCGGGGAGCTGTTTTTT. The encoded protein is CSVGATGELFF.

This clonotype was counted at least ten times. The J gene is TRBJ2-1, the V gene TRBV20-1; 15 bases align to TRBD2. Per germline, CDR1 DFQATT and CDR2 SNEGSKA (reference sequence). V gave up 6 bases and J gave up 3 bases; unmatched junction bases: 12. This CDR3 spans 18 amino acids. The CDR3 spells CSATGLAGGPIDYNEQFF. CDR3 DNA sequence: TGCAGTGCGACAGGACTAGCGGGAGGGCCGATCGACTACAATGAGCAGTTCTTC.

The V and J genes are TRBV19 and TRBJ2-1; no reliable D call. The CDR3 is 14 residues long. In germline, CDR1 is LNHDA, CDR2 SQIVND (reference sequence). V was shortened by 6 bases and J by 8 bases, with 17 bases between the two germline ends. The CDR3: CASRDRSLQYEQFF. The CDR3 DNA reads TGTGCCAGTAGGGATCGGAGTTTGCAATATGAGCAGTTCTTC. Based on the CDR3 plus reference TRBV19 and TRBJ2-1, the full variable domain is DGGITQSPKYLFRKEGQNVTLSCEQNLNHDAMYWYRQDPGQGLRLIYYSQIVNDFQKGDIAEGYSVSREKKESFPLTVTSAQKNPTAFYLCASRDRSLQYEQFFGPGTRLTVL.

This clonotype was recorded at least ten times. V gene TRBV4-3 combines with J gene TRBJ1-1; 7 bases map to TRBD1. After removal of 1 base from V and 8 bases from J, the junction contained 1 base not matched to a gene. There are 12 residues in the CDR3. CDR1 LGHNA and CDR2 YSLEER come from the germline V gene. CDR3 sequence (DNA): TGCGCCAGCAGCCAAGGGACAGGCGAAGCTTTCTTT. This sequence encodes CASSQGTGEAFF.

The chain couples TRBV19 to TRBJ1-1, with 7 positions matching TRBD1. Per germline, CDR1 LNHDA and CDR2 SQIVND (reference sequence). CDR3 size: 15 residues. V dropped 3 bases and J dropped 5; count of bases not matched to a gene: 9. CDR3 in amino acids: CASSIGMEDRTEAFF. The CDR3 coding sequence is TGTGCCAGTAGTATCGGAATGGAGGACAGGACTGAAGCTTTCTTT.